The clone carrying this T cell receptor (beta chain) was observed many times. MiXCR, run by TCRdb on the PCR reads, gives a single entry per CDR3 protein. The sample lists tens of thousands of distinct CDR3 sequences, about 24% occurring once. The sample belongs to a study of molecular identifiers for immune sequencing clone quantification. This CDR3 has 12 residues. Germline CDR1 is MNHNY and CDR2 is SVGAGI (reference sequence). Trimming removed 5 bases at V and 3 bases at J, with 8 bases between. Sequencing was carried out using naive CD8+ T cells from blood, with Jurkat cell RNA spiked in. Stated subset: FACS-sorted CD8+CD4-CCR7+CD45RA+ naive T cells. V is TRBV6-6 and J is TRBJ2-7; possibly TRBD1 for D (5 bases). The sequence was obtained from a human donor in good health. Some libraries in this study had Jurkat cell RNA spiked in. CDR3 in DNA: TGTGCCAGCAGTGACGACAGCTACGAGCAGTACTTC. It is translated as CASSDDSYEQYF.